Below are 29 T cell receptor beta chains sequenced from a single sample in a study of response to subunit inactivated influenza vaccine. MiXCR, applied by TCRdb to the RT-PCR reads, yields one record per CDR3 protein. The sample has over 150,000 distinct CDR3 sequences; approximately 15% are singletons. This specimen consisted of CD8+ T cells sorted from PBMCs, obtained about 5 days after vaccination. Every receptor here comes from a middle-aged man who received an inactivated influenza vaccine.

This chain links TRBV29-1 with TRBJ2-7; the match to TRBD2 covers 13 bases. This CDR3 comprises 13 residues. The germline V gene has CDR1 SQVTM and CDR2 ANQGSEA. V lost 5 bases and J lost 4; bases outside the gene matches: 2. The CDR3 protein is CSVQLAGGYEQYF. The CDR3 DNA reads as TGCAGCGTTCAACTAGCGGGGGGGTACGAGCAGTACTTC.

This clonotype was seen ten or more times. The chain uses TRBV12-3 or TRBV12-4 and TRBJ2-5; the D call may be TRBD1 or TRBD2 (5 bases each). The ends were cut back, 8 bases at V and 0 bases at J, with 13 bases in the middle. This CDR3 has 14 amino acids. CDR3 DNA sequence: TGTGCCAGCCTCTTGGGGGAGTACCAAGAGACCCAGTACTTC. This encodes CASLLGEYQETQYF.

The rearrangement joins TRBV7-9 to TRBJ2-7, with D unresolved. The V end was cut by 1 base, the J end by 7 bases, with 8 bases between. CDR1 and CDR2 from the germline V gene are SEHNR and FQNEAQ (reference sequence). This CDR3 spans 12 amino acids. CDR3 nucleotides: TGTGCCAGCAGCTTAGTTCCGACTGAGCAGTACTTC. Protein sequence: CASSLVPTEQYF.

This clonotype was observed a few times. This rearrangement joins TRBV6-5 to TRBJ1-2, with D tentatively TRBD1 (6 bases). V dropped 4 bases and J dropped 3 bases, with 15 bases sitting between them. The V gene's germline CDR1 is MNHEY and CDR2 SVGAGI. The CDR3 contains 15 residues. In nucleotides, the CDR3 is TGTGCCAGCAGTTCAGGAACAGGGACTCACTATGGCTACACCTTC. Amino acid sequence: CASSSGTGTHYGYTF.

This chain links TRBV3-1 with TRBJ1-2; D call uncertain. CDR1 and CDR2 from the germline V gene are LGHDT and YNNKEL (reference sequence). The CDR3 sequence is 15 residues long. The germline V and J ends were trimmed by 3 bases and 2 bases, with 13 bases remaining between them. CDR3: CASSHRIGQNYGYTF. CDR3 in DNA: TGTGCCAGCAGCCATCGTATAGGCCAGAACTATGGCTACACCTTC. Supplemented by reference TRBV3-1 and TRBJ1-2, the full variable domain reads DTAVSQTPKYLVTQMGNDKSIKCEQNLGHDTMYWYKQDSKKFLKIMFSYNNKELIINETVPNRFSPKSPDKAHLNLHINSLELGDSAVYFCASSHRIGQNYGYTFGSGTRLTVV.

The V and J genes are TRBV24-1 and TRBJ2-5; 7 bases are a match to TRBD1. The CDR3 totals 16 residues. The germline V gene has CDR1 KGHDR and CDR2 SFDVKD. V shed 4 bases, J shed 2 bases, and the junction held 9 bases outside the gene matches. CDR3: CATSETTGAGQETQYF. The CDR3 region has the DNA TGTGCCACCAGTGAGACCACAGGGGCCGGGCAAGAGACCCAGTACTTC.

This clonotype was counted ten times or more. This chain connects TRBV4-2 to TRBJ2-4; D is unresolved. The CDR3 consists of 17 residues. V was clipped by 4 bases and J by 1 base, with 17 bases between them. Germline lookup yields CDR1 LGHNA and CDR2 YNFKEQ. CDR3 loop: CASSPDGDMGAKNIQYF. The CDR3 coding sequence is TGTGCCAGCAGCCCCGACGGAGACATGGGGGCCAAAAACATTCAGTACTTC.

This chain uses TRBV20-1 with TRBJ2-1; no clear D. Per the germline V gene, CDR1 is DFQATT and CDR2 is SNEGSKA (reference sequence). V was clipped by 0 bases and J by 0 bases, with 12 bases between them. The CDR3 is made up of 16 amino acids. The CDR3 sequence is CSAREPRTVSYNEQFF. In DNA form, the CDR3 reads TGCAGTGCTAGAGAACCCAGGACGGTCTCCTACAATGAGCAGTTCTTC.

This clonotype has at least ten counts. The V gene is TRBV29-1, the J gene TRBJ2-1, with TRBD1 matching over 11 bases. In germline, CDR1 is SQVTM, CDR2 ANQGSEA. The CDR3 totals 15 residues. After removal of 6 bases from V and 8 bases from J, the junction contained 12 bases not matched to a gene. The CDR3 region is CSVGGQGARSYEQFF. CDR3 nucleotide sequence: TGCAGCGTCGGAGGACAGGGGGCGCGGTCCTATGAGCAGTTCTTC.

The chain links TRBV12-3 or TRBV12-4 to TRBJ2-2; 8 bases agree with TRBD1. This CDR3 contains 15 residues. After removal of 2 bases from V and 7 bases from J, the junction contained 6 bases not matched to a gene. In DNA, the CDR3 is TGTGCCAGCAGTTTAAGGCAGGGGGCTAGCGGGGAGCTGTTTTTT. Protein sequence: CASSLRQGASGELFF.

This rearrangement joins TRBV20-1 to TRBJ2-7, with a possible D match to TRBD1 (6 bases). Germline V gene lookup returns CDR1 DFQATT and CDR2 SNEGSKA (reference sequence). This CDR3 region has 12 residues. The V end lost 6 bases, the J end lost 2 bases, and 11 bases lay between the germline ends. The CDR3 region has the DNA TGCAGTGCCGGACAGATTCCCTACGAGCAGTACTTC. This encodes CSAGQIPYEQYF.

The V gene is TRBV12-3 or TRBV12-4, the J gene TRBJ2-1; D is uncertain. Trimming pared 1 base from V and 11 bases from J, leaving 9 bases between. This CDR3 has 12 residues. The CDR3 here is CASSLVMKQQFF. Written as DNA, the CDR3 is TGTGCCAGCAGTTTAGTGATGAAACAGCAGTTCTTC.

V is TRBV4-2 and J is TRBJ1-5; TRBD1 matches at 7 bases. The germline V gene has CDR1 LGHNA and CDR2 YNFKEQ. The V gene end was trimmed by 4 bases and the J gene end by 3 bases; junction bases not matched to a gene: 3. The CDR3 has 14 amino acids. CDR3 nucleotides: TGTGCCAGCAGCCCGACAGGGTTCAATCAGCCCCAGCATTTT. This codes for CASSPTGFNQPQHF.

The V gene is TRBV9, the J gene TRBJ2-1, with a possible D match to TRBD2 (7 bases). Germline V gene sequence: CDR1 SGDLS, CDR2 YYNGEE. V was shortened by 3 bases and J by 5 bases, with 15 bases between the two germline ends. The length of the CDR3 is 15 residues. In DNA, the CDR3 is TGTGCCAGCAGCGCGTGGGGGGGGGGCAACAATGAGCAGTTCTTC. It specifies CASSAWGGGNNEQFF. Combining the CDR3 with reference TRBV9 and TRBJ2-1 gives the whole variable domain DSGVTQTPKHLITATGQRVTLRCSPRSGDLSVYWYQQSLDQGLQFLIQYYNGEERAKGNILERFSAQQFPDLHSELNLSSLELGDSALYFCASSAWGGGNNEQFFGPGTRLTVL.

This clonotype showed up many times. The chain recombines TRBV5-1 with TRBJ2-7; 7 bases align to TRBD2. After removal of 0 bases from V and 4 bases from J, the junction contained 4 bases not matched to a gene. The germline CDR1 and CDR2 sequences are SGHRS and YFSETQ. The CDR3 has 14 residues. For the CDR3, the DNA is TGCGCCAGCAGCTTGGGACTAGCCTCGTACGAGCAGTACTTC. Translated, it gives CASSLGLASYEQYF.

The CDR3 loop reads CAIGSQPQYF. The CDR3 DNA is TGTGCCATAGGTTCCCAGCCCCAGTACTTC. This sequence joins TRBV10-3 and TRBJ2-5; D is unclear. Looked up from germline, CDR1 is ENHRY and CDR2 is SYGVKD. The CDR3 spans 10 residues. V gave up 9 bases and J gave up 9 bases, with 11 bases separating them.

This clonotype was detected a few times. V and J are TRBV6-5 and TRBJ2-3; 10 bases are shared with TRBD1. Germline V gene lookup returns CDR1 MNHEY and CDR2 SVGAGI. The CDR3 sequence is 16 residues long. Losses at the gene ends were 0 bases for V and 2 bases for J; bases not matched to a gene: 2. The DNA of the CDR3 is TGTGCCAGCAGTTACTCTGGGACAGGGGACACAGATACGCAGTATTTT. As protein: CASSYSGTGDTDTQYF.

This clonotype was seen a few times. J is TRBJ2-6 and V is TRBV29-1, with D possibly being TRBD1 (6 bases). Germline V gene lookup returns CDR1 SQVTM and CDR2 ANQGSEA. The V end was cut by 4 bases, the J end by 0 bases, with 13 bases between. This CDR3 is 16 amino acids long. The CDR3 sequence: CSVGDRFSSGANVLTF. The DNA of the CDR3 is TGCAGCGTTGGTGACAGGTTCAGCTCTGGGGCCAACGTCCTGACTTTC.

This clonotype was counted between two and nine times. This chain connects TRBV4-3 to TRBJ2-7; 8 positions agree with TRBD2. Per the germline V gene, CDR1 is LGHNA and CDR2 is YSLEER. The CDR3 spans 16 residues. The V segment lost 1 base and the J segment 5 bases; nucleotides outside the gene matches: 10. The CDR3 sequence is CASSQGSSGSIDEQYF. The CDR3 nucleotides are TGCGCCAGCAGCCAAGGTAGCAGCGGGAGTATCGACGAGCAGTACTTC.

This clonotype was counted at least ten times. Written as DNA, the CDR3 is TGTGCCACCAGCAGAGAGCGATACAATGAGCAGTTCTTC. Translation gives CATSRERYNEQFF. The chain has TRBV15 and TRBJ2-1; D gene unclear. This CDR3 region has 13 residues. Per the germline V gene, CDR1 is LNHNV and CDR2 is YYDKDF (reference sequence). V was shortened by 0 bases and J by 4 bases, with 4 bases between the two germline ends.

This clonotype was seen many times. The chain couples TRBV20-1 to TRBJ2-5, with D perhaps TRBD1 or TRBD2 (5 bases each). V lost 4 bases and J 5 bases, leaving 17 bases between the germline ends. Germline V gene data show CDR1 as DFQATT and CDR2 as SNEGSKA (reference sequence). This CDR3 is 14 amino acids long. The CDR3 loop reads CSAIRRGQGETQYF. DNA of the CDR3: TGCAGTGCTATCCGACGGGGCCAGGGTGAGACCCAGTACTTC.

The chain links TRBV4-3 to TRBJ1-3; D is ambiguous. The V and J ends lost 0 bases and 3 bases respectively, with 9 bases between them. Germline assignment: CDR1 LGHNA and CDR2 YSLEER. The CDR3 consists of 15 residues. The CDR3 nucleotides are TGCGCCAGCAGCCAAGATGTTGGAGTTGGAAACACCATATATTTT. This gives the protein CASSQDVGVGNTIYF.

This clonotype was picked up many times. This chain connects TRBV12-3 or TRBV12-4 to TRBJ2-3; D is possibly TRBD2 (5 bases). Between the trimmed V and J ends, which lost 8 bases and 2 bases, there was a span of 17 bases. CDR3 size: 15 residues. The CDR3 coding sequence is TGTGCCAGCGCCGAGCGGCCCGACTTCACAGATACGCAGTATTTT. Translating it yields CASAERPDFTDTQYF.

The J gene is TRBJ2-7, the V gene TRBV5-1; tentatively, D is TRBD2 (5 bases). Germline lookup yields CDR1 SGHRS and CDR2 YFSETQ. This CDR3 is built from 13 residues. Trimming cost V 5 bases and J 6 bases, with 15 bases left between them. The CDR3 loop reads CASRPGSALEQYF. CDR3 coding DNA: TGCGCCAGCAGGCCGGGGTCTGCCCTCGAGCAGTACTTC.

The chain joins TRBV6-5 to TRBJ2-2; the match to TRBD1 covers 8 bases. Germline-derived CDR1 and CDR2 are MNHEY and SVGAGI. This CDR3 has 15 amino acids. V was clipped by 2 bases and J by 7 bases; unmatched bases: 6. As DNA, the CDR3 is TGTGCCAGCAGTTACGCCAGGGGGCTTAGCGGGGAGCTGTTTTTT. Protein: CASSYARGLSGELFF.

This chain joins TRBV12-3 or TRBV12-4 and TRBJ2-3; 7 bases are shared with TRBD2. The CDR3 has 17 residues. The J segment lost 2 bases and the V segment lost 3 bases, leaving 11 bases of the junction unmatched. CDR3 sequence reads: CASSFPRSGGDTDTQYF. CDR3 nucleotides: TGTGCCAGCAGTTTTCCGCGCTCGGGGGGTGACACAGATACGCAGTATTTT.

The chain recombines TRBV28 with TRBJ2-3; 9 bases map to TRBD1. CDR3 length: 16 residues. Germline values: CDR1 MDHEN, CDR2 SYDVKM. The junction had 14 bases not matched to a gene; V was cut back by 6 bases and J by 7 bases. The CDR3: CASRPRMGQGRHTQYF. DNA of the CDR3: TGTGCCAGCAGACCGCGTATGGGACAGGGCCGGCATACGCAGTATTTT.

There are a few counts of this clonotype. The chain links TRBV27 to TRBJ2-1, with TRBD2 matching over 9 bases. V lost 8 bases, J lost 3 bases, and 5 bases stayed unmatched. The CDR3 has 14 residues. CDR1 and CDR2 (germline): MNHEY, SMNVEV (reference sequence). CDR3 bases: TGTGCCAGCGGGCGGGGGGGAGTCTACAATGAGCAGTTCTTC. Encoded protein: CASGRGGVYNEQFF.

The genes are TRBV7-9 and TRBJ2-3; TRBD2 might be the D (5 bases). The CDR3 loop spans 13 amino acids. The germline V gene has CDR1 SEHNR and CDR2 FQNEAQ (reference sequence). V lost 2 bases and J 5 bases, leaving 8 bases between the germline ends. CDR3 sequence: CASSLHTRDTQYF. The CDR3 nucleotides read TGTGCCAGCAGCTTACACACTAGAGATACGCAGTATTTT.